These 8 T cell receptor beta chains originate from one sample sequenced in a study of technical replicates of blood from a handful of donors. Produced via immunoSEQ multiplex PCR; TCRdb's table is partial and in-frame only. The sample records tens of thousands of clones, roughly 95% being singletons. Source material: T cells isolated from PBMCs. These TCRs come from a human donor in good health.

The chain carries TRBV7-3 and TRBJ1-2; D is unclear. Germline assignment: CDR1 SGHTA and CDR2 FQGTGA. The CDR3 contains 13 residues. V was cut by 3 bases and J by 6 bases, with 11 bases left in between. CDR3: CASSFRSGDGYTF. CDR3 in DNA: TGTGCCAGCAGCTTTCGCTCTGGAGATGGCTACACCTTC.

The chain combines TRBV6-4 with TRBJ2-1; maybe TRBD2 (6 bases). The V gene's germline CDR1 is MRHNA and CDR2 SNTAGT. This CDR3 spans 14 amino acids. V lost 5 bases to trimming and J lost 4 bases, with 12 bases between them. CDR3 nucleotides: TGTGCCAGCAGTCCGGAGGGGAGTTACAATGAGCAGTTCTTC. Its protein product is CASSPEGSYNEQFF.

V is TRBV2 and J is TRBJ1-1, with TRBD1 matching 7 bases. J was trimmed by 4 bases and V by 3 bases; bases with no gene match: 11. CDR3 length: 16 amino acids. The germline V gene has CDR1 SNHLY and CDR2 FYNNEI. This CDR3 reads CASSEREGATGTEAFF. Here the CDR3 DNA reads TGTGCCAGCAGTGAGCGGGAGGGGGCGACGGGCACTGAAGCTTTCTTT.

This clone has only one observation. The V gene is TRBV19, the J gene TRBJ2-5; 9 bases match TRBD1. The V segment lost 3 bases and the J segment 4 bases; nucleotides outside the gene matches: 9. The V gene's germline CDR1 is LNHDA and CDR2 SQIVND (reference sequence). CDR3 length equals 16 residues. The CDR3 loop reads CASSILTGTGLETQYF. CDR3 DNA: TGTGCCAGTAGTATCCTGACCGGGACAGGGTTAGAGACCCAGTACTTC.

This rearrangement joins TRBV5-6 to TRBJ2-7; D may be TRBD1 (5 bases). Trimming took 3 bases from V and 3 from J, leaving 7 bases between them. Looked up from germline, CDR1 is SGHDT and CDR2 is YYEEEE. CDR3 length: 12 amino acids. CDR3 bases: TGTGCCAGCAGCTCGACAGTCTACGAGCAGTACTTC. Its protein product is CASSSTVYEQYF.

This sequence joins TRBV6-1 and TRBJ1-1; unclear D gene. The CDR3 contains 13 residues. V lost 5 bases and J lost 2, with 9 bases in between. The germline V gene has CDR1 MNHNS and CDR2 SASEGT. CDR3 DNA sequence: TGTGCCAGCAGTCGGGATTTCAACACTGAAGCTTTCTTT. Its protein product is CASSRDFNTEAFF.

The V and J genes are TRBV4-2 and TRBJ2-7; D not resolved. Deletions cut 0 bases from V and 3 bases from J, with 12 bases between. Germline lookup yields CDR1 LGHNA and CDR2 YNFKEQ. This CDR3 comprises 15 residues. Written as DNA, the CDR3 is TGTGCCAGCAGCCAAGACGGGTCGACCTACTACGAGCAGTACTTC. Protein: CASSQDGSTYYEQYF.

This chain connects TRBV10-2 to TRBJ2-2, with 11 bases aligning to TRBD2. The CDR3 covers 15 residues. The trim removed 4 bases at V and 5 bases at J, leaving 3 bases unmatched. Looked up from germline, CDR1 is WSHSY and CDR2 is SAAADI. The CDR3 coding sequence is TGCGCCAGCAGTGCGGCTAGCGGGAGGACCGGGGAGCTGTTTTTT. Translating gives CASSAASGRTGELFF.